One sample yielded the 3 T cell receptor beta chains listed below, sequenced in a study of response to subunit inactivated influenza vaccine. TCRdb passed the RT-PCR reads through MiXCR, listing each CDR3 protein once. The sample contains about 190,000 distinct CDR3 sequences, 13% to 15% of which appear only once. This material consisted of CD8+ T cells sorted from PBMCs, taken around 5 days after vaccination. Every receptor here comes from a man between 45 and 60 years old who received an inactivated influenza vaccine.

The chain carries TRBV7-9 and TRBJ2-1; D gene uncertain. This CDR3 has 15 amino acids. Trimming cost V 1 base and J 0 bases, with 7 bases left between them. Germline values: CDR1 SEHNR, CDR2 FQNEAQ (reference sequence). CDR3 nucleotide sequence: TGTGCCAGCAGCTTAGTGGTTAGCTCCTACAATGAGCAGTTCTTC. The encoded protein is CASSLVVSSYNEQFF.

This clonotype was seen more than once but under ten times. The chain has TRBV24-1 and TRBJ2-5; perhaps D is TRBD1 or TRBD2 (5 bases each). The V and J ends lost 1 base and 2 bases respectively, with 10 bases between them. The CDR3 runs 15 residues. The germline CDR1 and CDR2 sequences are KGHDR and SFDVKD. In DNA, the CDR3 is TGTGCCACCAGTGATTTAGGGGACGTACAAGAGACCCAGTACTTC. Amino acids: CATSDLGDVQETQYF.

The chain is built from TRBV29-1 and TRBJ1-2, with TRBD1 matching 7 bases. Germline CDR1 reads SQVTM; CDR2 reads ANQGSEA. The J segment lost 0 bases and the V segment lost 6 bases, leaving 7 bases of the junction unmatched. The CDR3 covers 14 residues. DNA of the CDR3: TGCAGCGTGGACTACAGGGGCGCTAACTATGGCTACACCTTC. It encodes CSVDYRGANYGYTF.